This T cell receptor (beta chain) was found in a study of Ad26.COV2.S vaccination and SARS-CoV-2 variants. Study context: Donor was one of the participants in the Ad26.COV2.S arm of the COV1001 trial. Each vaccinee took Ad26.COV2.S intramuscularly, once or twice 56 days apart.

Study-wide findings and caveats: Responses of T cells in total may have been underestimated by the TCR breadth and depth analyses.

The germline gives CDR1 LNHDA, CDR2 SQIVND (reference sequence). The V segment lost 5 bases and the J segment 6 bases; nucleotides outside the gene matches: 9. The CDR3 is made up of 15 amino acids. This clone was counted once. Its antigen is undetermined. Treatment meaning: around 19 received Ad26.COV2.S at low or high dose, single or two shots; several received placebo; per-sample allocation not given. Day 63 after the first vaccine or placebo injection was the time point for sampling. Sequencing used immunoSEQ multiplex PCR; TCRdb keeps in-frame clones, though not all of them. The sample lists roughly 240,000 clones; approximately 87% were seen once.

The rearrangement links TRBV19 to TRBJ1-4; 7 bases fit TRBD1. The sequencing here drew on peripheral blood, taken in a trial of Ad26.COV2.S vaccine versus placebo. The TCR comes from a person aged 18 to 65 who received the Ad26.COV2.S COVID-19 vaccine or a placebo. CDR3 coding DNA: TGTGCCAGTAGTGCACAGGGGAGTTTCGATGAAAAACTGTTTTTT. Its translation: CASSAQGSFDEKLFF.